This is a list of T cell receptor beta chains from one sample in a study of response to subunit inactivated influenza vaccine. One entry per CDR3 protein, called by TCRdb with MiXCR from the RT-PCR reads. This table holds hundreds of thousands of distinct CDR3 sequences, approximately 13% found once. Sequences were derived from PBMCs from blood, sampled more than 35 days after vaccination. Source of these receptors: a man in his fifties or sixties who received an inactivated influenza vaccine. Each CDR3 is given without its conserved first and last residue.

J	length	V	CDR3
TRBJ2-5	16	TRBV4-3	ASSQALPWGLYQETQY
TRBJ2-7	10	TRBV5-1	ASYGTTYEQY
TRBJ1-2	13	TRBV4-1	ASSQFIFGDYGYT
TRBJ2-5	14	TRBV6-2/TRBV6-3	ASSYYGGGAGETQY
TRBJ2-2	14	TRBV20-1	SARDLRDPNTGELF
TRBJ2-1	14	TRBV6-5	ASSYEVGRTNNEQF
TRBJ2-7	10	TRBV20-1	SAQRGGGEQY
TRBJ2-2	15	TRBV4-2	ASSQDREGAFTGELF
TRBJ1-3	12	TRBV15	ATSTGRGGNTIY
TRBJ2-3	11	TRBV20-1	SAYYRVPDTQY
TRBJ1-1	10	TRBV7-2	ASSLGQGQAF
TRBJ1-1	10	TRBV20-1	SASSTNTEAF
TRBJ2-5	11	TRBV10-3	AISEDGMETQY
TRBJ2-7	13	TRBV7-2	ASRGGTGSIYEQY
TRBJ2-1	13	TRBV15	ATSRGQGTYNEQF
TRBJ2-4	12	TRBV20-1	SAPASALNSIQY
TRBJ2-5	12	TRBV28	ASSPHRAGETQY
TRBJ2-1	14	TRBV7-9	ASSLGPLADYNEQF
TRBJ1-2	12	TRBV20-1	SARDSRGPRGYT
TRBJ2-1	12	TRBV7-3	ASSLGPAYNEQF
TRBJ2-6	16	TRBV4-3	ASSQEGRGGTGANVLT
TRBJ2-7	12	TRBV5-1	ASSPGTGDYEQY
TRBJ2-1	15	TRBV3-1	ASSQSFLGELSNEQF
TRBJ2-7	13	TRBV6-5	ASSYSSGRTYEQY
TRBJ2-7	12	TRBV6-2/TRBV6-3	ASSGRTRTYEQY
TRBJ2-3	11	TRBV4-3	ASSQDREHTQY
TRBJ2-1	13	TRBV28	AGKTSGGNYDEQF
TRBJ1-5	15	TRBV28	ASRRDRGSGERQPQH
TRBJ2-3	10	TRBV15	ATSTSTDTQY